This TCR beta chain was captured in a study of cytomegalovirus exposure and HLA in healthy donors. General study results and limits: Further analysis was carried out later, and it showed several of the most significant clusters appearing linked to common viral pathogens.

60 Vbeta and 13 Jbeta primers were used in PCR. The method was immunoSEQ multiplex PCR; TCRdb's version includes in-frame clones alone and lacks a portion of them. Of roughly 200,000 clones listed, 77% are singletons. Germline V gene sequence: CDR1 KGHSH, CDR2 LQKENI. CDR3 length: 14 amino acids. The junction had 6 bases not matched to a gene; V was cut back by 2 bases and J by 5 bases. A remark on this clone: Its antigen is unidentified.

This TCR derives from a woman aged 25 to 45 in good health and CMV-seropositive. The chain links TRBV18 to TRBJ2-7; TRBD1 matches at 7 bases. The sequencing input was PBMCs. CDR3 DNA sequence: TGTGCCAGCTCACCAAGAGACAGGGACCACGAGCAGTACTTC. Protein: CASSPRDRDHEQYF.